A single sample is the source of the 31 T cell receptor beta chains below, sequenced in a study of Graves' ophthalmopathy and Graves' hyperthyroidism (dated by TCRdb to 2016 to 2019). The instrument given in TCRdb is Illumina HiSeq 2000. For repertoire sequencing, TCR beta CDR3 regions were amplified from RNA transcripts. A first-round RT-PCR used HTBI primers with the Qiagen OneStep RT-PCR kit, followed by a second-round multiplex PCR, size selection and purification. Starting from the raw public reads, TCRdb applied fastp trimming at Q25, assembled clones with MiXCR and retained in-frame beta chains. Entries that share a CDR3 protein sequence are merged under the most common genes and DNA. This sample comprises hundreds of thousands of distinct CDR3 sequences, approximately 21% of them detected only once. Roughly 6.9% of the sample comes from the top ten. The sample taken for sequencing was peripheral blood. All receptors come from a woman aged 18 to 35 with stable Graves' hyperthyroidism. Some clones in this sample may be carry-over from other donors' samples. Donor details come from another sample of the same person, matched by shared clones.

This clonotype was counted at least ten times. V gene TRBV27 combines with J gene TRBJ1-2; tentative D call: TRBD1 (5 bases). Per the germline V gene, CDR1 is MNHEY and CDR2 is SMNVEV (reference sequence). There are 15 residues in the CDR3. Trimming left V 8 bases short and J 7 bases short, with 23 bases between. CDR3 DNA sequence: TGTGCCAGCGCAGCTACCGGGACCACCGTCCCTGGCTACACCTTC. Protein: CASAATGTTVPGYTF.

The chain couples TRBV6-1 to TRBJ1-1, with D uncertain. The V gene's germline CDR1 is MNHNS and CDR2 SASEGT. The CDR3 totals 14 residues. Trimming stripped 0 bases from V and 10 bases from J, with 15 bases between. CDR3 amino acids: CASSEAAGRSGAFF. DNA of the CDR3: TGTGCCAGCAGTGAAGCAGCAGGCCGGAGTGGAGCTTTCTTT.

In DNA, the CDR3 is TGCGCCAGCAGCTTGCGCCGAGCGCGCGAGCAGTACTTC. Protein product: CASSLRRAREQYF. This chain joins TRBV5-1 and TRBJ2-7; D remains ambiguous. CDR1 and CDR2 from the germline V gene are SGHRS and YFSETQ. Trimming left V 1 base short and J 6 bases short, with 11 bases between. The CDR3 is 13 amino acids.

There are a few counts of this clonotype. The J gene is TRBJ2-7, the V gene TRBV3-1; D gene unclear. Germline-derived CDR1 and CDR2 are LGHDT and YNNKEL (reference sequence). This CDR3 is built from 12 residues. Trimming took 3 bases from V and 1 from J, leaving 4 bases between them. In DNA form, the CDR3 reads TGTGCCAGCAGCCATGGGTCCTACGAGCAGTACTTC. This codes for CASSHGSYEQYF.

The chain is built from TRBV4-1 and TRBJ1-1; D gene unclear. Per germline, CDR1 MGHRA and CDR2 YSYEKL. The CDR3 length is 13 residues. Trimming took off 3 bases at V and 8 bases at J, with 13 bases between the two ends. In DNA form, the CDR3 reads TGCGCCAGCAGCCACGCTTCTGGTAACGAAGCTTTCTTT. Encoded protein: CASSHASGNEAFF.

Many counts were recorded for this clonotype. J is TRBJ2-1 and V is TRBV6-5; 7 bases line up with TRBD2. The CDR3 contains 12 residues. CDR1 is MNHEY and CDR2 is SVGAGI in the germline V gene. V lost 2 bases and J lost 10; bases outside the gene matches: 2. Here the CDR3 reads CASSYGGEEQFF. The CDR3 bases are TGTGCCAGCAGTTACGGGGGGGAAGAGCAGTTCTTC.

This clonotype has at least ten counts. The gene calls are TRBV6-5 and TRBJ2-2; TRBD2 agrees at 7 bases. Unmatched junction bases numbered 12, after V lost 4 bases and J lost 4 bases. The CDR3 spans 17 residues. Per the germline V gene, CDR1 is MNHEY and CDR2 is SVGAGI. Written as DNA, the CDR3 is TGTGCCAGCAGTTTGGGGGGGACTCTAGTGCGCACCGGGGAGCTGTTTTTT. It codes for CASSLGGTLVRTGELFF.

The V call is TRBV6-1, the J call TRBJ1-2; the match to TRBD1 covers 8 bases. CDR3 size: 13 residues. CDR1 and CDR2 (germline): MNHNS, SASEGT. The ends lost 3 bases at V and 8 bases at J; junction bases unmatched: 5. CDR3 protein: CASSDRGLWGYTF. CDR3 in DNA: TGTGCCAGCAGTGACAGGGGGCTCTGGGGCTACACCTTC.

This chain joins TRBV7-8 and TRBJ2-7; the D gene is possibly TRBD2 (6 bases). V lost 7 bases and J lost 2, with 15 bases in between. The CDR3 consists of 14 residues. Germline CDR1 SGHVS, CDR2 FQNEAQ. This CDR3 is CASTFGGTTYEQYF. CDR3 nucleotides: TGTGCCAGCACCTTCGGGGGTACTACCTACGAGCAGTACTTC.

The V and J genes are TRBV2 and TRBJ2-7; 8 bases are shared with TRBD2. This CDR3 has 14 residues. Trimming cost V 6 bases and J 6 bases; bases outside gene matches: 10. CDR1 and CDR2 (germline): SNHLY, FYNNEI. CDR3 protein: CASSLGSGRSEQYF. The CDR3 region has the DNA TGTGCCAGCAGCCTCGGAAGCGGGAGAAGCGAGCAGTACTTC.

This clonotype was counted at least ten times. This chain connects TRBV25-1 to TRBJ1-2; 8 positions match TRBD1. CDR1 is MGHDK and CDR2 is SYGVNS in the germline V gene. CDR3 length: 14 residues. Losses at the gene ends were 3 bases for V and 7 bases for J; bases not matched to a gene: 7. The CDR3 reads CASSDAGGGSGYTF. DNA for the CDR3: TGTGCCAGCAGTGATGCAGGGGGCGGTTCTGGCTACACCTTC.

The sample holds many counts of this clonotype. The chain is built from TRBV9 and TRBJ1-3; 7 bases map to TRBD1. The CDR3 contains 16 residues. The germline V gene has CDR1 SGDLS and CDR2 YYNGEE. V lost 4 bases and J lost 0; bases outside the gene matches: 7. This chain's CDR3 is CASSPKTGFSGNTIYF. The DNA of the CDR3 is TGTGCCAGCAGCCCTAAGACAGGGTTCTCTGGAAACACCATATATTTT. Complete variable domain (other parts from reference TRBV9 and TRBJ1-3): DSGVTQTPKHLITATGQRVTLRCSPRSGDLSVYWYQQSLDQGLQFLIQYYNGEERAKGNILERFSAQQFPDLHSELNLSSLELGDSALYFCASSPKTGFSGNTIYFGEGSWLTVV.

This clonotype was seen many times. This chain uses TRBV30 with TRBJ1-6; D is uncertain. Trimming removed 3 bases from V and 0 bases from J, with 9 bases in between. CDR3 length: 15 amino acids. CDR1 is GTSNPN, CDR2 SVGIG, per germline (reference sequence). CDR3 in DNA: TGTGCCTGGAGACTCCGGAGCTCCTATAATTCACCCCTCCACTTT. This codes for CAWRLRSSYNSPLHF. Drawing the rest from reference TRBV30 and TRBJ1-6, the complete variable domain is SQTIHQWPATLVQPVGSPLSLECTVEGTSNPNLYWYRQAAGRGLQLLFYSVGIGQISSEVPQNLSASRPQDRQFILSSKKLLLSDSGFYLCAWRLRSSYNSPLHFGNGTRLTVT.

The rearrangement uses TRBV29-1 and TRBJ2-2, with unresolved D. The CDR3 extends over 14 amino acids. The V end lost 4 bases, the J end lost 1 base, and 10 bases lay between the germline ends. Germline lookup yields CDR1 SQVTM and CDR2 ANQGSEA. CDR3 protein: CSVVKGQNTGELFF. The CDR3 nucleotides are TGCAGCGTTGTCAAAGGGCAGAACACCGGGGAGCTGTTTTTT.

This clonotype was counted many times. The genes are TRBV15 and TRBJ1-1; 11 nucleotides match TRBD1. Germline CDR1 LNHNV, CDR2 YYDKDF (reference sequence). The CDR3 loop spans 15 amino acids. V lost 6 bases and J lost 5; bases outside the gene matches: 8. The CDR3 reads CATRGQGAARTEAFF. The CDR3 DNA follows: TGTGCCACCAGAGGACAGGGGGCGGCAAGGACTGAAGCTTTCTTT. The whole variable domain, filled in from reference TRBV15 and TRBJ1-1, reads DAMVIQNPRYQVTQFGKPVTLSCSQTLNHNVMYWYQQKSSQAPKLLFHYYDKDFNNEADTPDNFQSRRPNTSFCFLDIRSPGLGDTAMYLCATRGQGAARTEAFFGQGTRLTVV.

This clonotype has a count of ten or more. The CDR3 here is CASRFRRADNQPQHF. The CDR3 DNA follows: TGTGCCAGCCGTTTCCGCAGGGCGGACAATCAGCCCCAGCATTTT. The chain combines TRBV6-5 with TRBJ1-5; TRBD1 might be the D (5 bases). This CDR3 has 15 residues. V shed 8 bases and J shed 3 bases, with 17 bases lying between them. Germline V lookup: CDR1 MNHEY, CDR2 SVGAGI.

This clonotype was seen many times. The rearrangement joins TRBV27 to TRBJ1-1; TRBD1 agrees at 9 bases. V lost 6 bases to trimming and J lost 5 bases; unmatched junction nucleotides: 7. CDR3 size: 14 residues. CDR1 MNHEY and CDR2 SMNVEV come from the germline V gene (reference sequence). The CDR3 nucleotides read TGTGCCAGCAGCAGGACAGGGGTAGGGACTGAAGCTTTCTTT. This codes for CASSRTGVGTEAFF.

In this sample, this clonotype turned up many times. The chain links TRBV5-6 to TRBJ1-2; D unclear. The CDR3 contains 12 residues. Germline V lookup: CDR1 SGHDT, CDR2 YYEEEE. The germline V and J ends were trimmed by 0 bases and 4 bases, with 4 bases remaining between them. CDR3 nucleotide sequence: TGTGCCAGCAGCTTGGCCAGCTATGGCTACACCTTC. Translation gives CASSLASYGYTF.

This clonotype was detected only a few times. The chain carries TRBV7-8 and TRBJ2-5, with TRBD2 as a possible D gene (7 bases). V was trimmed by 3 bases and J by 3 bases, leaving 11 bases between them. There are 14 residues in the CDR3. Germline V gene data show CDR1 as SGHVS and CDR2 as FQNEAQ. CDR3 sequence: CASSFPGGKETQYF. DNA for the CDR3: TGTGCCAGCAGCTTTCCGGGGGGCAAAGAGACCCAGTACTTC.

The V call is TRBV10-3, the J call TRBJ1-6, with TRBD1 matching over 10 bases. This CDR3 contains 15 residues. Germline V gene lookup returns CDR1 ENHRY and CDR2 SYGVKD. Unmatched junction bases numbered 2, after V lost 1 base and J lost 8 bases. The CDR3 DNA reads TGTGCCATCAGTGAGTTTGGGACAGGGGATTCACCCCTCCACTTT. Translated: CAISEFGTGDSPLHF.

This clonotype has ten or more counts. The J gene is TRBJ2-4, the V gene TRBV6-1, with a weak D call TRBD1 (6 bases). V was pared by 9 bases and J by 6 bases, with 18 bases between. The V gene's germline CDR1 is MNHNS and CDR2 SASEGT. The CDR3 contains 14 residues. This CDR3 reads CARSRDKGRNIQYF. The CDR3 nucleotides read TGTGCCAGAAGCCGGGACAAGGGGCGAAACATTCAGTACTTC.

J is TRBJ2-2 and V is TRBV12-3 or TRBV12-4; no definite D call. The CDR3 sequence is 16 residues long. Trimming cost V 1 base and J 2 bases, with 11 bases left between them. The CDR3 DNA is TGTGCCAGCAGTTTAGGGAGACGCAAAAACACCGGGGAGCTGTTTTTT. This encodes CASSLGRRKNTGELFF.

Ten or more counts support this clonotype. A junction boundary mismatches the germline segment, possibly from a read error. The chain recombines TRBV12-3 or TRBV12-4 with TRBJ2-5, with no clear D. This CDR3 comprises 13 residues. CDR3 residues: CASSLSSRSPLHF. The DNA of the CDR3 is TGTGCCAGCAGTTTATCGAGTCGGTCTCCACTACACTTC.

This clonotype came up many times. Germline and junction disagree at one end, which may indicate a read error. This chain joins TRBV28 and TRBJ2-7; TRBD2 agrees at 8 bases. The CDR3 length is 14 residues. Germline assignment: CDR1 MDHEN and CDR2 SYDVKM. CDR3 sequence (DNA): TGTGCCAGCACTTTAGCGGGGATCTCCTACGAGCAGTACTTC. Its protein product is CASTLAGISYEQYF.

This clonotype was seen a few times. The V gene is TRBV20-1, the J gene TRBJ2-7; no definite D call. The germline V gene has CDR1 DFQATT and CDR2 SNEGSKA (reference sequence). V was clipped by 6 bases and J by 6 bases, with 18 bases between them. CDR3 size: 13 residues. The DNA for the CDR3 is TGCAGTGCCATAGAGAGCAGGTCGGGCGAGCAGTACTTC. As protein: CSAIESRSGEQYF.

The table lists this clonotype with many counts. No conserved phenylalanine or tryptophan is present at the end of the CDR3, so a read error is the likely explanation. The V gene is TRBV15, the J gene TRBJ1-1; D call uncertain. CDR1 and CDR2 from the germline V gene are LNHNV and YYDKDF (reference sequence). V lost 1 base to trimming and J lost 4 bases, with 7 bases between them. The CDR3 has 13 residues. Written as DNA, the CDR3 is TGTGCCACCAGCAGAGGGGAGAGCACTGAAGCTTTCTCT. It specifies CATSRGESTEAFS.

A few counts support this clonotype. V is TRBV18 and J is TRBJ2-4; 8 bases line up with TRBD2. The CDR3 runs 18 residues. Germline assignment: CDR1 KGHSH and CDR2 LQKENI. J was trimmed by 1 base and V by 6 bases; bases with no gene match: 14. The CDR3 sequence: CASSRDSPAGAAKNIQYF. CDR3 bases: TGTGCCAGCTCCCGGGACTCTCCAGCGGGAGCTGCCAAAAACATTCAGTACTTC.

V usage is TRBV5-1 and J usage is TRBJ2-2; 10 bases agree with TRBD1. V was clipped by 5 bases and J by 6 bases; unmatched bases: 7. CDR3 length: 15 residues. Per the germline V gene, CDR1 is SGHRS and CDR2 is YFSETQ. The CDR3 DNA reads TGCGCCAGCAGTCGGGACAGGGGAGACTCCGGGGAGCTGTTTTTT. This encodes CASSRDRGDSGELFF.

The CDR3 reads CASSEDYNQPQHF. CDR3 DNA: TGTGCCAGCAGTGAGGACTACAATCAGCCCCAGCATTTT. The chain uses TRBV6-4 and TRBJ1-5; no reliable D call. V was shortened by 3 bases and J by 3 bases, with 6 bases between the two germline ends. CDR3 length equals 13 residues. Germline V lookup: CDR1 MRHNA, CDR2 SNTAGT.

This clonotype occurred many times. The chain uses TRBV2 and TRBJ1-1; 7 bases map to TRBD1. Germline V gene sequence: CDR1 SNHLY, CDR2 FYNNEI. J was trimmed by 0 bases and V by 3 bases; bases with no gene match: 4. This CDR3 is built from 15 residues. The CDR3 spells CASSDPGQMNTEAFF. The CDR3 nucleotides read TGTGCCAGCAGTGATCCGGGACAGATGAACACTGAAGCTTTCTTT.

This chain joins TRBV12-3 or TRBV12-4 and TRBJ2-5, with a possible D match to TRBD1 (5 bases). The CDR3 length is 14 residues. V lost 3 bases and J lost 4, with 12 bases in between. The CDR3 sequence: CASSFAGLVETQYF. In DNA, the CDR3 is TGTGCCAGCAGTTTTGCAGGGTTGGTAGAGACCCAGTACTTC.